The next 18 T cell receptor beta chains were all read from a single sample in a study of Ad26.COV2.S vaccination and SARS-CoV-2 variants. Data came from immunoSEQ multiplex PCR; TCRdb stores just in-frame clones and leaves some out. This table has some 410,000 clones, 92% appearing once. Documented treatment: roughly 18 received Ad26.COV2.S at low or high dose, single or two shots; about 5 received placebo; per-sample allocation not given. Sampling took place 63 days after the first vaccine or placebo injection. Here the sequenced sample was peripheral blood, taken in a trial of Ad26.COV2.S vaccine versus placebo. These receptors all come from a person aged 18 to 59 who received the Ad26.COV2.S COVID-19 vaccine or a placebo.

This clone was counted between two and nine times. The J gene is TRBJ1-1, the V gene TRBV19, with 10 bases matching TRBD1. The CDR3 contains 15 residues. With 4 bases clipped from V and 4 bases from J, the junction kept 6 bases outside the gene matches. Germline assignment: CDR1 LNHDA and CDR2 SQIVND (reference sequence). The CDR3 here is CASSTTGGAITEAFF. For the CDR3, the DNA is TGTGCCAGTAGTACGACAGGGGGCGCGATCACTGAAGCTTTCTTT.

The chain combines TRBV5-3 with TRBJ1-2; possibly TRBD1 for D (5 bases). TRBV5-3 carries the ORF label, with uncertain function. This CDR3 comprises 16 residues. Trimming removed 6 bases from V and 1 base from J, with 19 bases in between. This CDR3 reads CARTLSRNRLNYGYTF. CDR3 in DNA: TGTGCCAGAACCCTAAGTCGCAACAGGCTTAACTATGGCTACACCTTC.

The rearrangement joins TRBV11-2 to TRBJ2-3; 10 bases agree with TRBD1. Germline V lookup: CDR1 SGHAT, CDR2 FQNNGV. The CDR3 runs 15 residues. The J segment lost 9 bases and the V segment lost 1 base, leaving 7 bases of the junction unmatched. CDR3: CASSLASGTGETQYF. CDR3 nucleotide sequence: TGTGCCAGCAGCTTAGCTTCCGGGACAGGGGAGACGCAGTATTTT. The full variable domain, completed using reference TRBV11-2 and TRBJ2-3, is EAGVAQSPRYKIIEKRQSVAFWCNPISGHATLYWYQQILGQGPKLLIQFQNNGVVDDSQLPKDRFSAERLKGVDSTLKIQPAKLEDSAVYLCASSLASGTGETQYFGPGTRLTVL.

V usage is TRBV6-5 and J usage is TRBJ2-2, with 9 bases fitting TRBD1. The CDR3 contains 15 residues. The germline gives CDR1 MNHEY, CDR2 SVGAGI. The junction had 5 bases not matched to a gene; V was cut back by 5 bases and J by 4 bases. CDR3 nucleotide sequence: TGTGCCAGCAGTCTTGACAGGGGGTTCACCGGGGAGCTGTTTTTT. This sequence encodes CASSLDRGFTGELFF.

The chain is built from TRBV6-2 or TRBV6-3 and TRBJ2-2; TRBD1 or TRBD2 may be the D gene (5 bases each). The germline V and J ends were trimmed by 0 bases and 6 bases, with 14 bases remaining between them. Germline CDR1 reads MNHEY; CDR2 reads SVGEGT. The CDR3 totals 16 residues. CDR3 DNA: TGTGCCAGCAGTTACTCCCGGACCGGGGCTCCCGGGGAGCTGTTTTTT. Translating gives CASSYSRTGAPGELFF.

The rearrangement joins TRBV20-1 to TRBJ2-5; the match to TRBD2 covers 9 bases. The J segment lost 4 bases and the V segment lost 3 bases, leaving 6 bases of the junction unmatched. The CDR3 is 14 amino acids. The germline V gene encodes CDR1 DFQATT and CDR2 SNEGSKA (reference sequence). CDR3 sequence reads: CSASLAGGTETQYF. In DNA form, the CDR3 reads TGCAGTGCTAGTCTGGCGGGGGGGACAGAGACCCAGTACTTC.

The chain has TRBV7-6 and TRBJ2-5; D not certain. Between the trimmed V and J ends, which lost 1 base and 0 bases, there was a span of 12 bases. The CDR3 length is 16 residues. CDR1 SGHVS and CDR2 FNYEAQ come from the germline V gene. The CDR3: CASSLDTAMYQETQYF. CDR3 bases: TGTGCCAGCAGCTTAGATACAGCGATGTACCAAGAGACCCAGTACTTC.

The genes are TRBV21-1 and TRBJ2-6. TRBV21-1 is a pseudogene. The CDR3 runs to 18 residues. CDR3 in amino acids: CASSKEGISSSGANVLTF. CDR3 nucleotides: TGTGCCAGCAGCAAAGAGGGAATTTCGAGCTCTGGGGCCAACGTCCTGACTTTC.

This chain joins TRBV30 and TRBJ2-5; TRBD2 might be the D (6 bases). Germline loops: CDR1 GTSNPN, CDR2 SVGIG (reference sequence). The CDR3 consists of 19 residues. V lost 0 bases, J lost 5 bases, and 28 bases lay in between. The CDR3 reads CAWSVIRERVSPDMETQYF. The DNA for the CDR3 is TGTGCCTGGAGTGTAATCCGGGAGAGGGTAAGCCCTGATATGGAGACCCAGTACTTC.

The chain is built from TRBV4-1 and TRBJ1-2; D is uncertain. The V gene's germline CDR1 is MGHRA and CDR2 YSYEKL. The CDR3 runs to 12 residues. The V and J ends lost 7 bases and 7 bases respectively, with 13 bases between them. Here the CDR3 DNA reads TGCGCCAGCACCGGACCGTTTGGTGGCTACACCTTC. Its protein is CASTGPFGGYTF.

The chain employs TRBV18 and TRBJ2-4; 7 bases map to TRBD1. After removal of 3 bases from V and 4 bases from J, the junction contained 6 bases not matched to a gene. Germline values: CDR1 KGHSH, CDR2 LQKENI. The CDR3 runs 15 residues. The CDR3 nucleotides are TGTGCCAGCTCACCTAGACAGGGTTCGAAAAACATTCAGTACTTC. It encodes CASSPRQGSKNIQYF.

This chain joins TRBV5-1 and TRBJ1-3, with 10 bases aligning to TRBD1. Trimming at V came to 4 bases and at J to 1 base, leaving 8 bases not matched to a gene. Germline CDR1 and CDR2: SGHRS and YFSETQ. The CDR3 is 17 residues long. The CDR3 sequence is CASSPRTGGESGNTIYF. CDR3 bases: TGCGCCAGCAGCCCCCGGACAGGGGGGGAATCTGGAAACACCATATATTTT.

The chain is built from TRBV4-3 and TRBJ1-1, with 7 bases that match TRBD1. V was clipped by 4 bases and J by 5 bases; unmatched bases: 4. The germline V gene encodes CDR1 LGHNA and CDR2 YSLEER. CDR3 size: 13 residues. This chain's CDR3 is CASSLTGRTEAFF. The CDR3 bases are TGCGCCAGCAGCCTGACAGGGAGGACTGAAGCTTTCTTT.

This chain links TRBV7-9 with TRBJ1-6; D uncertain. V was clipped by 5 bases and J by 7 bases, with 9 bases between them. From germline, CDR1 is SEHNR and CDR2 FQNEAQ (reference sequence). The CDR3 sequence is 13 residues long. The CDR3 here is CASSPTVNSPLHF. The CDR3 nucleotides read TGTGCCAGCAGCCCCACGGTGAATTCACCCCTCCACTTT.

The genes are TRBV18 and TRBJ2-5; 7 bases are shared with TRBD2. The CDR3 consists of 15 residues. The trim removed 3 bases at V and 4 bases at J, leaving 8 bases unmatched. From germline, CDR1 is KGHSH and CDR2 LQKENI. CDR3 region: CASSPRGGQLETQYF. The CDR3 nucleotides are TGTGCCAGCTCACCCCGCGGGGGTCAGTTAGAGACCCAGTACTTC.

The CDR3 bases are TGTGCCAGCAGCTTGGCGGGGCAGGGGGCCTACGAGCAGTACTTC. Residues: CASSLAGQGAYEQYF. This chain joins TRBV5-4 and TRBJ2-7, with 7 bases identical to TRBD1. Trimming cost V 0 bases and J 2 bases; bases outside gene matches: 5. This CDR3 region has 15 residues. Germline CDR1 SGHNT, CDR2 YYREEE (reference sequence).

The chain uses TRBV7-2 and TRBJ2-5, with D uncertain. Germline loops: CDR1 SGHTA, CDR2 FQGNSA. This CDR3 region has 15 residues. The ends were cut back, 2 bases at V and 5 bases at J, with 15 bases in the middle. The CDR3 reads CASSLNPPFRETQYF. As DNA, the CDR3 is TGTGCCAGCAGCTTAAATCCCCCCTTCCGGGAGACCCAGTACTTC.

The rearrangement joins TRBV21-1 to TRBJ1-2; TRBD1, the table's D call, was not compared with the DNA. TRBV21-1 is deemed a pseudogene. This CDR3 spans 15 amino acids. CDR3 amino acids: CASSNGAGVARGYTF. The CDR3 DNA sequence: TGTGCCAGCAGCAATGGGGCAGGGGTAGCGCGGGGCTACACCTTC.